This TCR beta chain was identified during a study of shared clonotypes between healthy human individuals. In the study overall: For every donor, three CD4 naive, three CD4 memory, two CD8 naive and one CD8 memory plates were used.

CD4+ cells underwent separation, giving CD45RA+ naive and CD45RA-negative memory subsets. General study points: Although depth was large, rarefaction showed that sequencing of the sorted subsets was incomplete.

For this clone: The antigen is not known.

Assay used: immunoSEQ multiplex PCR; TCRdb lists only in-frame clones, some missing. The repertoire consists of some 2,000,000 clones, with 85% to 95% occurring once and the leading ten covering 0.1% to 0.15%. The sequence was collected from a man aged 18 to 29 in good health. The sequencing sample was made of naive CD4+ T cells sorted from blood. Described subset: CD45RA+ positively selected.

Here the CDR3 reads CASSPRQGAGETQYF. CDR3 coding DNA: TGTGCCAGCAGCCCCCGACAGGGGGCGGGGGAGACCCAGTACTTC. The chain combines TRBV7-8 with TRBJ2-5, with TRBD1 identical over 10 bases. The germline CDR1 and CDR2 sequences are SGHVS and FQNEAQ. The CDR3 covers 15 residues. V lost 5 bases to trimming and J lost 5 bases; unmatched junction nucleotides: 8.